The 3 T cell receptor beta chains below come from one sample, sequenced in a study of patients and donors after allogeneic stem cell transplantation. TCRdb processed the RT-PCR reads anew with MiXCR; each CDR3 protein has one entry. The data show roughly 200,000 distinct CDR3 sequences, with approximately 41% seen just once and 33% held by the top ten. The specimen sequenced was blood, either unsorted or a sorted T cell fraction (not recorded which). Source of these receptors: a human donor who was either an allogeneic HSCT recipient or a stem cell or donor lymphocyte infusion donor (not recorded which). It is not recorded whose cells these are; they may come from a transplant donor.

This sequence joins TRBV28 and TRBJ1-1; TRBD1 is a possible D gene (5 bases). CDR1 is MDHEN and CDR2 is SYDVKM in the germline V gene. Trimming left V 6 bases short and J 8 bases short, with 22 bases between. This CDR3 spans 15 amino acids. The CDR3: CASSSPRGHGVEAFF. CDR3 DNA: TGTGCCAGCAGCTCCCCCCGGGGCCATGGGGTGGAAGCTTTCTTT.

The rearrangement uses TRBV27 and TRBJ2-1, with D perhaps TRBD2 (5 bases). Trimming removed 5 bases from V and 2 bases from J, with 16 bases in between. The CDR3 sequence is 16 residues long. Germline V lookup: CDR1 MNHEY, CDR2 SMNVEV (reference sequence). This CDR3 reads CASSQLGGVAYNEQFF. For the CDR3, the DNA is TGTGCCAGCAGTCAACTAGGCGGAGTGGCCTACAATGAGCAGTTCTTC.

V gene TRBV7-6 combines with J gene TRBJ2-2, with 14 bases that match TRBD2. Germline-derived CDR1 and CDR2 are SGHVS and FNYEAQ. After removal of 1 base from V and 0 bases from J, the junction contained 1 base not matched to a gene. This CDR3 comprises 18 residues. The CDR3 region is CASSLGLAGGPNTGELFF. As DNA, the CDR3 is TGTGCCAGCAGCTTAGGACTAGCGGGAGGGCCGAACACCGGGGAGCTGTTTTTT.